This TCR beta chain derives from a study of blood T cells in healthy people across ages (dated by TCRdb to the mid-2010s). About the study as a whole: In model experiments, template switching captured about one uniquely barcoded TCR beta cDNA molecule for every two T cells. For two donors (one aged 18 to 30 and one aged 80 or older), the study analyzed two additional independent replicas of 1 million unique cDNA reads from the same blood draw. To avoid experimental bias, donors of different ages were distributed randomly across sequencing lanes. Donors were grouped into four age groups: young (average roughly 15 years), middle-aged (39), aged (around 62) and long-lived (over 80). Using deep sequencing normalized with unique cDNA molecular identifiers, the study measured how TCR beta repertoire diversity changes with age.

Comments on this clonotype: No cognate antigen has been identified for it. No much larger clonotype is one base removed from it; base qualities were not supplied.

Receptors were amplified or captured by 5' RACE. A second PCR of 7 to 11 cycles was performed with a sample-barcoded 5' primer and a J-beta primer mix. A template-switch 5' adaptor carrying 12 random nucleotides introduced a unique molecular identifier onto each TCR beta cDNA molecule. Each sample yielded at least 3 million CDR3-containing paired-end reads. All of the RNA was converted into first-strand cDNA using the Mint cDNA synthesis kit, with a TRBC-specific oligonucleotide serving as the primer. Following uracil-DNA glycosylase treatment, all cDNA underwent a first 18-cycle PCR with the universal primers M1SS and BC2_uni_R. The study's own analysis went as follows. For normalization, 1 million high-quality reads were randomly selected from each sample, with every read carrying a distinct molecular identifier. Instead of being binned into consensus sequences, reads with shared molecular identifiers were discarded. MiTCR, with a Q25 quality threshold and the strictest error-elimination algorithm, was used for CDR3 identification, clonotype clustering and error correction. A nonparametric unseen species model with Euler transformation was used to estimate lower-bound total TCR beta diversity. In-frame beta chains were kept once TCRdb had trimmed the public reads at Q25 with fastp and called clones with MiXCR. A single entry per CDR3 protein holds the most common genes and DNA from its merged rows. These V and J calls derive from TCRdb rather than the authors' analysis. The sample includes around 1,900,000 distinct CDR3 sequences, with about two fifths observed a single time. The ten largest clones represent more than 20% of the sample.

Donors were 39 systemically healthy Caucasian individuals from Russia aged roughly 6 to 100 years. Each donor gave ten milliliters of peripheral blood, drawn into EDTA-treated Vacutainer tubes. Ficoll-Paque density-gradient centrifugation was used to isolate PBMCs, with at least 7 million per sample. Trizol reagent was used to extract total RNA from the PBMCs, yielding at least 6 micrograms per sample. For every donor, flow cytometry on a PBMC aliquot measured the percentage of naive CD45RAhigh/CD27high T cells. Here is what the overall study found, with its caveats: Because the CMV infection status of the donors was unknown, age-related changes in expanded clonotypes may potentially have been confounded. Observed TCR beta diversity per million T cells fell roughly linearly with age, and a significant reduction was already apparent by age approximately 40. Compared with the aged group, the long-lived group had more naive CD4+ T cells, fewer expanded clones and increased TCR diversity, a pattern suggesting age selection. Observed TCR beta diversity correlated strongly with the percentage of naive T cells measured by flow cytometry. Bulk unsorted PBMC profiling prevented conclusive comparison of naive and antigen-experienced compartments. Estimates of total diversity based on one million sequenced T cells were regarded as lower bounds and as underestimates.

The sequencing sample was made of blood. This TCR came from a human donor in good health.

The DNA sequence follows: TGCGCCAGCAGCGTAGGCAAAGAGGGAGGGAGCTCCTACGAGCAGTACTTC. This yields the protein CASSVGKEGGSSYEQYF. Recombination connected TRBV4-1 to TRBJ2-7; TRBD2 matches 7 bases in the middle. Sequences MGHRA (CDR1) and YSYEKL (CDR2) are obtained from the germline V gene. V is cut back by 5 bases and J by 0 bases, with 13 bases in the junction unmatched. There are 17 amino acids in the CDR3, from cysteine to phenylalanine inclusive. Only the CDR3 DNA stays, 51 bases, in frame from base 1.